Below, 18 T cell receptor beta chains from the same sample are listed, as sequenced in a study of blood T cell repertoires in COVID-19. Some clones are missing from TCRdb's copy, which holds only in-frame ones; the method was immunoSEQ multiplex PCR. The data contain 150,000 to 200,000 clones, around 85% of them seen just once; the ten biggest clones take up around 7.8%. The sample comprised peripheral blood. Source of these receptors: a woman aged 55-69 years with acute or convalescent COVID-19.

CDR3 nucleotides: TGCGCCAGCAGCCAACAAAAGGGACTCCACGCCGGGGAGCTGTTTTTT. Amino acid sequence: CASSQQKGLHAGELFF. V and J are TRBV4-1 and TRBJ2-2; D is possibly TRBD2 (6 bases). V was trimmed by 2 bases and J by 6 bases, leaving 16 bases between them. Germline loops: CDR1 MGHRA, CDR2 YSYEKL. CDR3 length: 16 residues.

The V gene is TRBV6-5, the J gene TRBJ1-1; perhaps TRBD1 as D (5 bases). Germline CDR1 reads MNHEY; CDR2 reads SVGAGI. With 0 bases removed from V and 5 bases from J, the gap between germline ends came to 16 bases. The CDR3 length is 16 residues. The CDR3 region has the DNA TGTGCCAGCAGTTACTCCGGAGTGGTCCGGGGGACTGAAGCTTTCTTT. Its protein is CASSYSGVVRGTEAFF.

The chain recombines TRBV11-2 with TRBJ1-1; TRBD1 is a possible D gene (5 bases). There are 15 residues in the CDR3. Germline CDR1 SGHAT, CDR2 FQNNGV. Trimming cost V 0 bases and J 1 base, with 9 bases left between them. The CDR3 loop is CASSLEGLGNTEAFF. CDR3 bases: TGTGCCAGCAGCTTAGAGGGGCTTGGGAACACTGAAGCTTTCTTT.

The chain combines TRBV5-1 with TRBJ2-3; D is unclear. Trimming left V 1 base short and J 1 base short, with 10 bases between. This CDR3 is built from 15 residues. Germline-derived CDR1 and CDR2 are SGHRS and YFSETQ. Written as DNA, the CDR3 is TGCGCCAGCAGCTTGTGGGCAGCCGGCACAGATACGCAGTATTTT. Protein sequence: CASSLWAAGTDTQYF.

This chain links TRBV7-2 with TRBJ2-7, with TRBD1 identical over 7 bases. After removal of 1 base from V and 0 bases from J, the junction contained 6 bases not matched to a gene. This CDR3 comprises 16 residues. CDR1 and CDR2 (germline): SGHTA, FQGNSA. The CDR3 loop is CASSLEGTVSSYEQYV. In DNA form, the CDR3 reads TGTGCCAGCAGCTTAGAGGGGACAGTAAGCTCCTACGAGCAGTACGTC.

J is TRBJ1-5 and V is TRBV6-4; tentative D call: TRBD1 (5 bases). Trimming took off 0 bases at V and 6 bases at J, with 12 bases between the two ends. Germline CDR1 is MRHNA and CDR2 is SNTAGT. The CDR3 covers 15 residues. The CDR3: CASSDSKTGGQPQHF. CDR3 sequence (DNA): TGTGCCAGCAGTGACTCGAAAACCGGGGGTCAGCCCCAGCATTTT.

This chain uses TRBV3-1 (or the pseudogene TRBV3-2) with TRBJ1-5; D call uncertain. The CDR3 sequence is 15 residues long. The germline gives CDR1 LGHDT, CDR2 YNNKEL (reference sequence). V was trimmed by 0 bases and J by 3 bases, leaving 9 bases between them. The CDR3: CASSQDASSNQPQHF. The CDR3 DNA reads as TGTGCCAGCAGCCAAGATGCCAGTTCCAATCAGCCCCAGCATTTT.

The J gene is TRBJ2-1, the V gene TRBV9, with 11 bases aligning to TRBD2. The germline V gene has CDR1 SGDLS and CDR2 YYNGEE. V lost 3 bases, J lost 0 bases, and 8 bases stayed unmatched. This CDR3 is 18 amino acids long. The CDR3 DNA follows: TGTGCCAGCAGCGCGGGACTAGCGGCCTTAAGCTCCTACAATGAGCAGTTCTTC. Residues: CASSAGLAALSSYNEQFF. The whole variable domain, filled in from reference TRBV9 and TRBJ2-1, reads DSGVTQTPKHLITATGQRVTLRCSPRSGDLSVYWYQQSLDQGLQFLIQYYNGEERAKGNILERFSAQQFPDLHSELNLSSLELGDSALYFCASSAGLAALSSYNEQFFGPGTRLTVL.

V and J are TRBV11-2 and TRBJ1-6, with D tentatively TRBD1 (6 bases). Germline values: CDR1 SGHAT, CDR2 FQNNGV. Trimming removed 3 bases from V and 8 bases from J, with 11 bases in between. The CDR3 runs to 14 residues. CDR3 amino acids: CASSFTGPDSPLHF. CDR3 nucleotides: TGTGCCAGCAGCTTTACAGGGCCGGATTCACCCCTCCACTTT.

This chain joins TRBV7-2 and TRBJ2-2, with 7 bases fitting TRBD2. In germline, CDR1 is SGHTA, CDR2 FQGNSA. The CDR3 is 15 residues long. V shed 8 bases and J 5 bases; nucleotides not matched to a gene: 11. The CDR3 region has the DNA TGTGCCAGCCAGACCAGAGGGACTACTACCGGGGAGCTGTTTTTT. This translates into CASQTRGTTTGELFF.

This chain links TRBV5-4 with TRBJ2-6, with D perhaps TRBD2 (5 bases). V was cut by 3 bases and J by 4 bases, with 8 bases left in between. Germline CDR1 and CDR2: SGHNT and YYREEE (reference sequence). The CDR3 spans 14 residues. CDR3 loop: CASSSPGGANVLTF. In nucleotides, the CDR3 is TGTGCCAGCAGCTCCCCGGGGGGGGCCAACGTCCTGACTTTC. Filled out from reference TRBV5-4 and TRBJ2-6, the complete variable domain reads ETGVTQSPTHLIKTRGQQVTLRCSSQSGHNTVSWYQQALGQGPQFIFQYYREEENGRGNFPPRFSGLQFPNYSSELNVNALELDDSALYLCASSSPGGANVLTFGAGSRLTVL.

The chain uses TRBV5-5 and TRBJ2-1, with 10 bases aligning to TRBD2. The ends lost 4 bases at V and 8 bases at J; junction bases unmatched: 12. Germline-derived CDR1 and CDR2 are SGHKS and YYEKEE (reference sequence). CDR3 length: 16 amino acids. CDR3 protein: CASSRASSGSPHEQFF. CDR3 DNA sequence: TGTGCCAGCAGCCGCGCTTCTAGCGGGAGCCCCCATGAGCAGTTCTTC.

The chain has TRBV7-2 and TRBJ2-1; D is unresolved. CDR1 SGHTA and CDR2 FQGNSA come from the germline V gene. The CDR3 totals 13 residues. Trimming took off 3 bases at V and 3 bases at J, with 6 bases between the two ends. CDR3 sequence: CASSLRNYNEQFF. The DNA of the CDR3 is TGTGCCAGCAGCTTGAGGAACTACAATGAGCAGTTCTTC.

J is TRBJ2-3 and V is TRBV24-1; TRBD1 is a possible D gene (6 bases). Germline V CDR1 and CDR2: KGHDR, SFDVKD. This CDR3 region has 16 residues. V lost 4 bases, J lost 2 bases, and 15 bases lay in between. CDR3 DNA: TGTGCCACCAGTGACCAGACAGGTTTTGTCACAGATACGCAGTATTTT. Translating gives CATSDQTGFVTDTQYF.

The V call is TRBV27, the J call TRBJ1-5, with a weak D call TRBD1 (5 bases). The CDR3 is 14 amino acids. The V end lost 0 bases, the J end lost 5 bases, and 8 bases lay between the germline ends. Germline V gene sequence: CDR1 MNHEY, CDR2 SMNVEV (reference sequence). Written as DNA, the CDR3 is TGTGCCAGCAGTTTATCGACAGAATATCAGCCCCAGCATTTT. Amino acid sequence: CASSLSTEYQPQHF.

This clone was recorded only once. This chain connects TRBV14 to TRBJ2-1, with D uncertain. The CDR3 has 16 amino acids. V was pared by 1 base and J by 0 bases, with 10 bases between. Germline values: CDR1 SGHDN, CDR2 FVKESK. Written as DNA, the CDR3 is TGTGCCAGCAGCCAAGTCGGGTCTAGCTCCTACAATGAGCAGTTCTTC. Protein: CASSQVGSSSYNEQFF.

This clone turned up a few times. The V gene is TRBV5-4, the J gene TRBJ2-7, with TRBD2 identical over 9 bases. Germline CDR1 SGHNT, CDR2 YYREEE (reference sequence). The CDR3 contains 14 residues. V gave up 0 bases and J gave up 7 bases; unmatched junction bases: 5. Written as DNA, the CDR3 is TGTGCCAGCAGCTTGGGAGGGACTAGCAGAGAGCAGTACTTC. Translated, it gives CASSLGGTSREQYF.

J is TRBJ1-5 and V is TRBV10-3; tentative D call: TRBD1 (5 bases). The length of the CDR3 is 13 residues. Per the germline V gene, CDR1 is ENHRY and CDR2 is SYGVKD. V lost 6 bases to trimming and J lost 5 bases, with 11 bases between them. The CDR3 is CAISRQRDQPQHF. The CDR3, as DNA: TGTGCCATCAGCAGACAGCGAGATCAGCCCCAGCATTTT.